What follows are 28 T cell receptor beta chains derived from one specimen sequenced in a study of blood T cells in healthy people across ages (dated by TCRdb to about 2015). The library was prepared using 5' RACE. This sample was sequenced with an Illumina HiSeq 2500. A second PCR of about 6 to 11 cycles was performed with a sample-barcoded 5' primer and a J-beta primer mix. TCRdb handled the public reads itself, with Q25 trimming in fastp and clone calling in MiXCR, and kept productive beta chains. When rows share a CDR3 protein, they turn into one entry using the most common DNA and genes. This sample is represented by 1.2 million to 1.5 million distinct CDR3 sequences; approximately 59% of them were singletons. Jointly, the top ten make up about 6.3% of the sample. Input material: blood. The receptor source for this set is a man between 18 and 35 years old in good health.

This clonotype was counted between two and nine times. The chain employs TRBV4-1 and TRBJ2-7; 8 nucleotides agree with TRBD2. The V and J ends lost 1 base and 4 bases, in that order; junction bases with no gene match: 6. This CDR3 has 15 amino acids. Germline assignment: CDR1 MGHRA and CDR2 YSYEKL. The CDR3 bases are TGCGCCAGCAGCCAAGCAGCGGGAGATAGGTACGAGCAGTACTTC. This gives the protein CASSQAAGDRYEQYF.

The CDR3 DNA reads as TGTGCCAGCAGCGCTTACTGGAGGACTAGCGCTTCAGATACGCAGTATTTT. This translates into CASSAYWRTSASDTQYF. The chain couples TRBV25-1 to TRBJ2-3; 9 positions agree with TRBD2. CDR1 and CDR2 (germline): MGHDK, SYGVNS. J lost 4 bases, V lost 6 bases, and 14 bases had no gene match. This CDR3 contains 17 residues.

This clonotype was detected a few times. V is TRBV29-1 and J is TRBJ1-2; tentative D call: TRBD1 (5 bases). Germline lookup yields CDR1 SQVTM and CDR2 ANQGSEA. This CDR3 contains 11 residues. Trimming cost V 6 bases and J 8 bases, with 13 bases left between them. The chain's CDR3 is CSVPWGMGYTF. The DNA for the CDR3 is TGCAGCGTCCCCTGGGGGATGGGCTACACCTTC. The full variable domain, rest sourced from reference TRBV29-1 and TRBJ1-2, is SAVISQKPSRDICQRGTSLTIQCQVDSQVTMMFWYRQQPGQSLTLIATANQGSEATYESGFVIDKFPISRPNLTFSTLTVSNMSPEDSSIYLCSVPWGMGYTFGSGTRLTVV.

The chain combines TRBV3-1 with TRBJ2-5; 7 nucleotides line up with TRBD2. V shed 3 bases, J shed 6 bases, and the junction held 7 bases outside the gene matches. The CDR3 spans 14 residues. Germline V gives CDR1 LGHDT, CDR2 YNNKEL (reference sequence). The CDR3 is CASSQGGGPKTQYF. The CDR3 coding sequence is TGTGCCAGCAGCCAGGGGGGGGGACCGAAGACCCAGTACTTC.

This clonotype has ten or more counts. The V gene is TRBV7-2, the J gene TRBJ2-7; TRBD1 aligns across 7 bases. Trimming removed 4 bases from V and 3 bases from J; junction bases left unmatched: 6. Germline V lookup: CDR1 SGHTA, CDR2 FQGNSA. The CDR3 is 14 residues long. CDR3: CASSSRQGSYEQYF. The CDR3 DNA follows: TGTGCCAGCAGCTCACGACAGGGAAGCTACGAGCAGTACTTC.

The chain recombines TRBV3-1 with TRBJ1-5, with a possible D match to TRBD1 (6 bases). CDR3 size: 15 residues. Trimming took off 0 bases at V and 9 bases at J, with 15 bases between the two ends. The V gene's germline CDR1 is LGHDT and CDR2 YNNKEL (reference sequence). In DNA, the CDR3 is TGTGCCAGCAGCCAAGATGGGGGCGGGGGGTGGCCCCAGCATTTT. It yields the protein CASSQDGGGGWPQHF.

The CDR3 nucleotides read TGCGCCAGCAGCCAAGTAAACGGCAGGCCAACTAATGAAAAACTGTTTTTT. Its translation is CASSQVNGRPTNEKLFF. The chain employs TRBV4-1 and TRBJ1-4; D ambiguous. V was clipped by 1 base and J by 0 bases, with 12 bases between them. Germline V CDR1 and CDR2: MGHRA, YSYEKL. The CDR3 totals 17 residues.

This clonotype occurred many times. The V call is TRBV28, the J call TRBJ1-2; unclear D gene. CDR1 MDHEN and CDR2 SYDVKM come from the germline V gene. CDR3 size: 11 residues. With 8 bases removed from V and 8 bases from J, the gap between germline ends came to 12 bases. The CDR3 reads CASHTLGGYTF. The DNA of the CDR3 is TGTGCCAGCCATACCCTGGGGGGCTACACCTTC.

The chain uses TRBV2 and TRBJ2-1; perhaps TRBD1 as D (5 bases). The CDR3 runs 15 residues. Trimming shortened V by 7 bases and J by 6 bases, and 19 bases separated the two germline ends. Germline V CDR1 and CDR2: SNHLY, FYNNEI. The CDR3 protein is CASNLLAGMINEQFF. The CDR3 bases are TGTGCCAGCAATCTTCTTGCAGGGATGATCAATGAGCAGTTCTTC. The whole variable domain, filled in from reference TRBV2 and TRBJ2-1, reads EPEVTQTPSHQVTQMGQEVILRCVPISNHLYFYWYRQILGQKVEFLVSFYNNEISEKSEIFDDQFSVERPDGSNFTLKIRSTKLEDSAMYFCASNLLAGMINEQFFGPGTRLTVL.

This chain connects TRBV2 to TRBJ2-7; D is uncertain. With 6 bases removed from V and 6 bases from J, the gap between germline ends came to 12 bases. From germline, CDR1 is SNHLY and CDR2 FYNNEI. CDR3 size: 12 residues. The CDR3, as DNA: TGTGCCAGCAGAGTATACGCTAGCGAGCAGTACTTC. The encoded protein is CASRVYASEQYF. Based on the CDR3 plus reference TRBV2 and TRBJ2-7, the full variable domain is EPEVTQTPSHQVTQMGQEVILRCVPISNHLYFYWYRQILGQKVEFLVSFYNNEISEKSEIFDDQFSVERPDGSNFTLKIRSTKLEDSAMYFCASRVYASEQYFGPGTRLTVT.

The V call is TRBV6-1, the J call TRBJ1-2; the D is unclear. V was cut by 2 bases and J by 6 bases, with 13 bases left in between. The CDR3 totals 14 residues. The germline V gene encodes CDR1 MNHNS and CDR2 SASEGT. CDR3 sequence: CASSEYVPGDGYTF. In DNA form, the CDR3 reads TGTGCCAGCAGTGAATACGTGCCCGGGGATGGCTACACCTTC.

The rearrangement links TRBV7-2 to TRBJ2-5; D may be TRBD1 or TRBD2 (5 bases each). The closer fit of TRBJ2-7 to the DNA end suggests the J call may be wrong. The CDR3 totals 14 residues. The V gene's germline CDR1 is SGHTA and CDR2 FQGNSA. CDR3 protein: CASRPGPASYEQYF. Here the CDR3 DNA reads TGTGCCAGCAGGCCGGGACCGGCATCCTACGAGCAGTACTTC.

CDR3 DNA: TGCAGTGCTACCGACAGGGGCCTACAAGAGACCCAGTACTTC. It is translated as CSATDRGLQETQYF. The genes are TRBV20-1 and TRBJ2-5, with 8 bases that match TRBD1. CDR3 length: 14 amino acids. With 4 bases clipped from V and 2 bases from J, the junction kept 6 bases outside the gene matches. Germline lookup yields CDR1 DFQATT and CDR2 SNEGSKA (reference sequence).

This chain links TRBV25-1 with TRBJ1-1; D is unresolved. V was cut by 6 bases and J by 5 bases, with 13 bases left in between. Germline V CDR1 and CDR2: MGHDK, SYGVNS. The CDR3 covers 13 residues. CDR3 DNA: TGTGCCAGCAGAGGGTCCGCGGGGACTGAAGCTTTCTTT. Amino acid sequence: CASRGSAGTEAFF.

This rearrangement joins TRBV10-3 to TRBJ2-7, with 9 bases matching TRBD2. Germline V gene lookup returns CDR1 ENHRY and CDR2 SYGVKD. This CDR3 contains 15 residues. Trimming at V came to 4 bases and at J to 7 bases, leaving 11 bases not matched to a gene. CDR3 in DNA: TGTGCCATCAGTGGTTCGGTAGCGGGAGCTCATGAGCAGTACTTC. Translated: CAISGSVAGAHEQYF.

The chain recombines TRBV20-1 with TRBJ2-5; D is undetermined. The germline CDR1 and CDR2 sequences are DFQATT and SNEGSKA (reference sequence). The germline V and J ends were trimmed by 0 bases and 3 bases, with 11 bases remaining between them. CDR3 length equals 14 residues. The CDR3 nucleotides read TGCAGTGCTAGAGATCGTATGTCAAAAGAGACCCAGTACTTC. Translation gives CSARDRMSKETQYF.

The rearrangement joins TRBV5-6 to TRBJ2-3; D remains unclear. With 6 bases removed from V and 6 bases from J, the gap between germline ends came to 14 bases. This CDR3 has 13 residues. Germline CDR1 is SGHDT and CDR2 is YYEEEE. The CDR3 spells CASNWRSQDTQYF. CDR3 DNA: TGTGCCAGCAACTGGAGATCCCAGGATACGCAGTATTTT.

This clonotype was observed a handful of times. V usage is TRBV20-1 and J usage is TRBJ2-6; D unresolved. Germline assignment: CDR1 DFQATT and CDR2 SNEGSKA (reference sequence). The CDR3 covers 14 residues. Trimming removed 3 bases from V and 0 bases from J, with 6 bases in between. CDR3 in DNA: TGCAGTGCTAGCCGAAGCTCTGGGGCCAACGTCCTGACTTTC. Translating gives CSASRSSGANVLTF.

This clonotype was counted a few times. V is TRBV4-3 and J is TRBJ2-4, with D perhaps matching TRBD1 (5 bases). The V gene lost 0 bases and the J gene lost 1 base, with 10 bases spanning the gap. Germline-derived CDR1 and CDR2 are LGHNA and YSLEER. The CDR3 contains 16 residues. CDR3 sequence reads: CASSQDGSGAKNIQYF. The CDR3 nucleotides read TGCGCCAGCAGCCAAGATGGGTCAGGGGCCAAAAACATTCAGTACTTC.

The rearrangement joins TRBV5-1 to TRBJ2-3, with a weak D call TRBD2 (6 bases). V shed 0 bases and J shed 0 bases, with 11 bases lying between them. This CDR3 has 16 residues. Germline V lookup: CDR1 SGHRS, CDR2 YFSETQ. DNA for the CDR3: TGCGCCAGCAGCTTGGATCCGGGAGTCAGCACAGATACGCAGTATTTT. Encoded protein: CASSLDPGVSTDTQYF.

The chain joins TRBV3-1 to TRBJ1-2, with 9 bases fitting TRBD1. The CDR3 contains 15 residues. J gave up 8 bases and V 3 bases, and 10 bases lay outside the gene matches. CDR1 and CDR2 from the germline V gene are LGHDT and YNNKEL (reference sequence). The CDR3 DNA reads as TGTGCCAGCAGCCAGCAACAGGGGGCTATGGAAGGCTACACCTTC. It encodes CASSQQQGAMEGYTF.

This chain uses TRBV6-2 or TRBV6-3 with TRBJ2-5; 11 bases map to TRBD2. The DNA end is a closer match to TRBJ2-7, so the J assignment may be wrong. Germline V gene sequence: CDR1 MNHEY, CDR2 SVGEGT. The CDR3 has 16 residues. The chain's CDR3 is CASSKLPGLAVREQYF. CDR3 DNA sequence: TGTGCCAGCAGCAAACTCCCGGGACTAGCGGTCCGCGAGCAGTACTTC.

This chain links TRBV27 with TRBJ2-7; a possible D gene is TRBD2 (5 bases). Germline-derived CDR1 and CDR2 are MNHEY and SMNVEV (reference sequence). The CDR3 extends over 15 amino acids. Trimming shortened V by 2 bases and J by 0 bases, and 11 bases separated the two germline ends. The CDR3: CASSLSPGFSYEQYF. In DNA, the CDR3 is TGTGCCAGCAGTTTAAGTCCGGGATTCTCCTACGAGCAGTACTTC.

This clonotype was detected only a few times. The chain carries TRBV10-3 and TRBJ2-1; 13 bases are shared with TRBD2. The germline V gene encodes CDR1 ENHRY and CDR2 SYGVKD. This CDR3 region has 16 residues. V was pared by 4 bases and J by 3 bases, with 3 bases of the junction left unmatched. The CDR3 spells CAISGTSGSNYNEQFF. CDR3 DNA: TGTGCCATCAGTGGGACTAGCGGGAGTAACTACAATGAGCAGTTCTTC.

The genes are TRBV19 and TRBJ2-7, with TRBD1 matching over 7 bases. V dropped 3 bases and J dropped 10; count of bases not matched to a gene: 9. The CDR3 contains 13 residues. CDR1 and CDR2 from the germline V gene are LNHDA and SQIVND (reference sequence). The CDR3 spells CASSIGQVQAQYF. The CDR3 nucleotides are TGTGCCAGTAGTATCGGACAGGTTCAGGCCCAGTACTTC.

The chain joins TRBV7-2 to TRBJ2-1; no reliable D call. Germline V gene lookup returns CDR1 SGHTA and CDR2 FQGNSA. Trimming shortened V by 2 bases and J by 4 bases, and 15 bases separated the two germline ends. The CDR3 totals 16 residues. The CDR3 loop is CASSLFGQTLYNEQFF. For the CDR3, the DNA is TGTGCCAGCAGCTTATTCGGGCAGACGCTATACAATGAGCAGTTCTTC.

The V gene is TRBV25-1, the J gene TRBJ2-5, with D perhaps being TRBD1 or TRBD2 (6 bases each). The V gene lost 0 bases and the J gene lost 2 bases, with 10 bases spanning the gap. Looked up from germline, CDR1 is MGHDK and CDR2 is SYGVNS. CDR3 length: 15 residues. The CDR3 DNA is TGTGCCAGCAGTGAATATGGGGGGCTTCAAGAGACCCAGTACTTC. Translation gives CASSEYGGLQETQYF.

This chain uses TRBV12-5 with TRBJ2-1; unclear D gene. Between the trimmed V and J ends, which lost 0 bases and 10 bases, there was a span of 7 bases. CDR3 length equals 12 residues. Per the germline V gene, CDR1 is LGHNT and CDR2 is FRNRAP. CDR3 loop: CASGLVHTEQFF. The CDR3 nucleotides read TGTGCTAGTGGTTTGGTACATACCGAGCAGTTCTTC.